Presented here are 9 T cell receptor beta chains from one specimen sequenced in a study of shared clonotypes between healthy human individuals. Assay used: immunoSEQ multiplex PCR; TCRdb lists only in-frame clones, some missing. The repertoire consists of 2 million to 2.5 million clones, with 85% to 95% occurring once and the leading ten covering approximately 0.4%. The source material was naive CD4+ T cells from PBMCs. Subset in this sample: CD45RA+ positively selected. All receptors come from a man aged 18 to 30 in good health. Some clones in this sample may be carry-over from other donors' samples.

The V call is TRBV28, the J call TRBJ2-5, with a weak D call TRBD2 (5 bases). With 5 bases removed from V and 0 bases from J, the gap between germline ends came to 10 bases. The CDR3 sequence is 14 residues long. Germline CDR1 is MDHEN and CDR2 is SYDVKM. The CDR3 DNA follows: TGTGCCAGCAGTCCCCACGGGAACCAAGAGACCCAGTACTTC. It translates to CASSPHGNQETQYF.

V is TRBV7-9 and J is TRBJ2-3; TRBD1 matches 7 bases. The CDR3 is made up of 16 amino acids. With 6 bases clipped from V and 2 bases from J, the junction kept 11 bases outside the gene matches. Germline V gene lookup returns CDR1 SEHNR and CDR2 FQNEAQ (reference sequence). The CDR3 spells CASRQGMGIDTDTQYF. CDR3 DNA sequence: TGTGCCAGCAGACAGGGGATGGGGATAGACACAGATACGCAGTATTTT.

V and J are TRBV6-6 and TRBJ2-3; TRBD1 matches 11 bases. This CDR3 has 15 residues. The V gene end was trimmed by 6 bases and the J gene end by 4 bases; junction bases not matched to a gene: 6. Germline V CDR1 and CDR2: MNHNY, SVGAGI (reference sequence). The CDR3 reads CASSFGTGGPDTQYF. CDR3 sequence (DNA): TGTGCCAGCAGCTTCGGGACAGGGGGGCCAGATACGCAGTATTTT.

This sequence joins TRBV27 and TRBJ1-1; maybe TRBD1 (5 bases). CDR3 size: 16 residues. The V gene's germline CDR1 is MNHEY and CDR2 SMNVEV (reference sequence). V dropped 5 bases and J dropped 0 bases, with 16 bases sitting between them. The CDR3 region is CASSPPRGPLNTEAFF. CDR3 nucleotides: TGTGCCAGCAGTCCTCCCCGGGGCCCCCTGAACACTGAAGCTTTCTTT.

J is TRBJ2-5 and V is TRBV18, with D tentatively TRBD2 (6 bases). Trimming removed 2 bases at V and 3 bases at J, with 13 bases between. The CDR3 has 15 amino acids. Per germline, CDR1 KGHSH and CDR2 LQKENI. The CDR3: CASSPYLSSEETQYF. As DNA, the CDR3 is TGTGCCAGCTCACCATATCTGTCTAGCGAAGAGACCCAGTACTTC.

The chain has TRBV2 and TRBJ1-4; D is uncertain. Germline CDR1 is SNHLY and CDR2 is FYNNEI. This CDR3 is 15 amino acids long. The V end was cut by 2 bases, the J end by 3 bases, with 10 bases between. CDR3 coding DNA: TGTGCCAGCAGTGAATTCGGGAGGTCTAATGAAAAACTGTTTTTT. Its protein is CASSEFGRSNEKLFF.

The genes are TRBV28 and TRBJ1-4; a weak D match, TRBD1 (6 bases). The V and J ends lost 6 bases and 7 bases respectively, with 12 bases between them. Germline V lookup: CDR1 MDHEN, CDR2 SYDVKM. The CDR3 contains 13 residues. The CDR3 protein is CASRPQGLEKLFF. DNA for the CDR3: TGTGCCAGCAGACCACAGGGACTTGAAAAACTGTTTTTT.

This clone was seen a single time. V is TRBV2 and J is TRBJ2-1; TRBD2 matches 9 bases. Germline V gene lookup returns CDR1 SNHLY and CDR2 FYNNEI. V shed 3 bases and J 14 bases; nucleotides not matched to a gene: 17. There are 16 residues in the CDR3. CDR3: CASSDGEAGGPGLKFF. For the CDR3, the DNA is TGTGCCAGCAGTGACGGGGAGGCGGGAGGGCCGGGCTTGAAGTTCTTC.

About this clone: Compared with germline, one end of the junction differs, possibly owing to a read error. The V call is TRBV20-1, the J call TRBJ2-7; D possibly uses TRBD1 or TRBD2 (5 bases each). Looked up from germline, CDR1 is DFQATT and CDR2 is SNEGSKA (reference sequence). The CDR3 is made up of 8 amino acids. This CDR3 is CSASRGAF. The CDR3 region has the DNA TGCAGTGCTAGTAGAGGGGCCTTC.